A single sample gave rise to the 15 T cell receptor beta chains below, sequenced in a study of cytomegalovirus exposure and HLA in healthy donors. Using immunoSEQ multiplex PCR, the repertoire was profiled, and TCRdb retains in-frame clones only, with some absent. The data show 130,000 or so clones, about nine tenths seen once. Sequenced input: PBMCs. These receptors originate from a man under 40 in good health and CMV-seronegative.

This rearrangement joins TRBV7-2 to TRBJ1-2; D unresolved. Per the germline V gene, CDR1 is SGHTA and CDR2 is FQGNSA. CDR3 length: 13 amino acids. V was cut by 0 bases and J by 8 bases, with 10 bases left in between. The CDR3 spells CASSLAEGGGYTF. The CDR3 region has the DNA TGTGCCAGCAGCTTAGCCGAGGGTGGCGGCTACACCTTC. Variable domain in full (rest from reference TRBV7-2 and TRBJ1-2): GAGVSQSPSNKVTEKGKDVELRCDPISGHTALYWYRQSLGQGLEFLIYFQGNSAPDKSGLPSDRFSAERTGGSVSTLTIQRTQQEDSAVYLCASSLAEGGGYTFGSGTRLTVV.

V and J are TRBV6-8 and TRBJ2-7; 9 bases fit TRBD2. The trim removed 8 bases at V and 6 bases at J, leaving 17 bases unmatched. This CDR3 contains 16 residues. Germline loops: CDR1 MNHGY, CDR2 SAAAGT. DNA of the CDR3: TGTGCCAGCGAGACTAGCGGACGTCCCACGCTCCGCGAGCAGTACTTC. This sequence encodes CASETSGRPTLREQYF.

For the CDR3, the DNA is TGTGCCAGCAGCTTGGTGGCAGGGATTATCCACGAGCAGTACTTC. It yields the protein CASSLVAGIIHEQYF. The chain is built from TRBV5-6 and TRBJ2-7; D is perhaps TRBD1 (5 bases). This CDR3 has 15 amino acids. Germline V gene sequence: CDR1 SGHDT, CDR2 YYEEEE. Trimming left V 0 bases short and J 5 bases short, with 15 bases between.

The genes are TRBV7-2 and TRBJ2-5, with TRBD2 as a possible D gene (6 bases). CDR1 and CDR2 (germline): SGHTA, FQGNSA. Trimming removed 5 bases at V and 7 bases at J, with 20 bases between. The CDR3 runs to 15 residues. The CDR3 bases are TGTGCCAGCAGCGCAACGGGCGGGGCGCAGGGGACCCAGTACTTC. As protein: CASSATGGAQGTQYF.

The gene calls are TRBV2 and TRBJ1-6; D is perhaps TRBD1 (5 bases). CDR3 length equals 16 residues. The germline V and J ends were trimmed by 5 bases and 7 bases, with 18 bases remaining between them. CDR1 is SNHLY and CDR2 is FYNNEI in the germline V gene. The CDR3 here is CASSSGWDYRNSPLHF. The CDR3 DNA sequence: TGTGCCAGCAGTAGCGGATGGGACTATCGGAATTCACCCCTCCACTTT.

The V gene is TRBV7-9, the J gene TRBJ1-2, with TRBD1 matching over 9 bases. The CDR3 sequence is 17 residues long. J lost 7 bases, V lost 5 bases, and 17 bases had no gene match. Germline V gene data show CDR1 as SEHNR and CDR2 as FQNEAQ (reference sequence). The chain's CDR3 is CASSATGTGRVESGYTF. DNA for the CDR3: TGTGCCAGCAGCGCAACCGGGACAGGGAGGGTAGAGAGTGGCTACACCTTC.

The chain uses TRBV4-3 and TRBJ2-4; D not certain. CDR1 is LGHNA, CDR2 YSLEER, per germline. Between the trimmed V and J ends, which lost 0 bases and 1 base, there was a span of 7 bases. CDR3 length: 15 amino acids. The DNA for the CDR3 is TGCGCCAGCAGCCAAGAGGTTCGGGCCAAAAACATTCAGTACTTC. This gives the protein CASSQEVRAKNIQYF.

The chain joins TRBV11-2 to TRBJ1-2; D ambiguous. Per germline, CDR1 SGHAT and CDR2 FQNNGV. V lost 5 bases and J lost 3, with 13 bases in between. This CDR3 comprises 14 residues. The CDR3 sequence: CASSHQRWDYGYTF. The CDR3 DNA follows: TGTGCCAGCAGCCACCAGCGGTGGGACTATGGCTACACCTTC.

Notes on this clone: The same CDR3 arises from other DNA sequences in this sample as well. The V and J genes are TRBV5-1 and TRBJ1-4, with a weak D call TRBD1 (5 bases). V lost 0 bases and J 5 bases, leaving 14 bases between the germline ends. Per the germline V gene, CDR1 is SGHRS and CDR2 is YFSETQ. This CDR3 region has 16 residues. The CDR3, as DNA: TGCGCCAGCAGCTTGGCCGGGCAGGGAGGGAATGAAAAACTGTTTTTT. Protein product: CASSLAGQGGNEKLFF.

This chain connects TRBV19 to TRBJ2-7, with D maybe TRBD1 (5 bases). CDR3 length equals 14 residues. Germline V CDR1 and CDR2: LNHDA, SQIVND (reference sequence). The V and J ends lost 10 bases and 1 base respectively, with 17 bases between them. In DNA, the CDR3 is TGTGCCAACCCATTAAAGACAGTATCCTACGAGCAGTACTTC. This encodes CANPLKTVSYEQYF.

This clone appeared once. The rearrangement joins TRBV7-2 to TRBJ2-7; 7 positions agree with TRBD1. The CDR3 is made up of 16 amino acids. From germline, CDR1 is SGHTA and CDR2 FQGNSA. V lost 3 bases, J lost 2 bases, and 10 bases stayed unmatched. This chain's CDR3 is CASSLPPGQIPYEQYF. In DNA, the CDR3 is TGTGCCAGCAGCTTGCCTCCGGGACAGATCCCCTACGAGCAGTACTTC.

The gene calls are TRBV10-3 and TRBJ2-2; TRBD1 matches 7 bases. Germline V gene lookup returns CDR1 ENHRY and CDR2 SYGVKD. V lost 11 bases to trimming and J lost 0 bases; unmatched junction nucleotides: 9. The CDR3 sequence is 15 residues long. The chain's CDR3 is CASARDRANTGELFF. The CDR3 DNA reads TGTGCCTCCGCCCGAGACAGGGCGAACACCGGGGAGCTGTTTTTT.

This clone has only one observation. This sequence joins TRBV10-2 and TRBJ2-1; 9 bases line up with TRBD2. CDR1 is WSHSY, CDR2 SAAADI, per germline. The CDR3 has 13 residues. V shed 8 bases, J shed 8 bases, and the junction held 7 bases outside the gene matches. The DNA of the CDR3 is TGCGCCAGCGAGGGCGGGGGGGCGGATGAGCAGTTCTTC. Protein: CASEGGGADEQFF.

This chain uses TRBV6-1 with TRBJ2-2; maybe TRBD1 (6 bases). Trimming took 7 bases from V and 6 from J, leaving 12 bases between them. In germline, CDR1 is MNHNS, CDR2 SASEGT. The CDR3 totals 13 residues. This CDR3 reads CASILQGPGELFF. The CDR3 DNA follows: TGTGCCAGCATTTTACAGGGCCCCGGGGAGCTGTTTTTT.

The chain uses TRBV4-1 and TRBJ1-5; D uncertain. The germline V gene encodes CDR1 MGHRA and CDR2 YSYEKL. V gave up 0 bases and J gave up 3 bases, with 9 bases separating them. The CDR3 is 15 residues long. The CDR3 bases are TGCGCCAGCAGCCAAGAGTTCCGGTCCAATCAGCCCCAGCATTTT. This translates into CASSQEFRSNQPQHF.